This TCR beta chain comes out of a study of graft-versus-host responses after intestinal transplantation. Across the whole study: Among the recipients, all got anti-thymocyte globulin induction and then tacrolimus and steroids for around 3 years.

Losses at the gene ends were 3 bases for V and 5 bases for J; bases not matched to a gene: 10. Germline V lookup: CDR1 MGHDK, CDR2 SYGVNS. CDR3 length equals 17 residues. The protocol was immunoSEQ multiplex PCR, while the TCRdb copy is restricted to in-frame clones and leaves out a portion. Of nearly 110,000 clones in the sample, roughly 87% were seen once. As regards this clone: Its antigen remains unidentified.

V gene TRBV25-1 combines with J gene TRBJ2-5; 12 bases map to TRBD2. This sequence was found in a human donor who was the organ donor for an intestinal transplant. The material sequenced was unstimulated CD4+ T cells sorted from spleen or lymph node cells, taken before transplant. This CDR3 reads CASSDLIWTSGAETQYF. CDR3 nucleotide sequence: TGTGCCAGCAGTGATTTAATCTGGACTAGCGGGGCGGAGACCCAGTACTTC. The full variable domain, with the rest looked up from reference TRBV25-1 and TRBJ2-5, is EADIYQTPRYLVIGTGKKITLECSQTMGHDKMYWYQQDPGMELHLIHYSYGVNSTEKGDLSSESTVSRIRTEHFPLTLESARPSHTSQYLCASSDLIWTSGAETQYFGPGTRLLVL.